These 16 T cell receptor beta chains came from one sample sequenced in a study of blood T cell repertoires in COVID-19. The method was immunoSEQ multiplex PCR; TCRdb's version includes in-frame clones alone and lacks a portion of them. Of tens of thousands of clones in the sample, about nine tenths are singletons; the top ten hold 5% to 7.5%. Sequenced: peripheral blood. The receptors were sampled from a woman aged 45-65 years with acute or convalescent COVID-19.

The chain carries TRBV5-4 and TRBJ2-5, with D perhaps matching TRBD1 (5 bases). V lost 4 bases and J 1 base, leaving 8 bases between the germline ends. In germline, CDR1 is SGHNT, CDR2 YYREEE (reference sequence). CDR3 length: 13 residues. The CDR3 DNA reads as TGTGCCAGCAGCCTCAGGGTCCAAGAGACCCAGTACTTC. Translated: CASSLRVQETQYF.

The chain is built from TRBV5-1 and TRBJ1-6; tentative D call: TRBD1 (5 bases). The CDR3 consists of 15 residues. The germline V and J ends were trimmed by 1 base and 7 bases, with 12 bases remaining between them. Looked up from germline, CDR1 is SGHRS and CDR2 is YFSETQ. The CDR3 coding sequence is TGCGCCAGCAGCTTGAACCCAGGGAACAATTCACCCCTCCACTTT. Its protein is CASSLNPGNNSPLHF.

This CDR3 is CASSTRDRTNYGYTF. In DNA form, the CDR3 reads TGCGCCAGCAGCACTCGGGACAGAACTAACTATGGCTACACCTTC. The rearrangement uses TRBV5-1 and TRBJ1-2; 7 bases fit TRBD1. V was clipped by 4 bases and J by 0 bases; unmatched bases: 6. Germline lookup yields CDR1 SGHRS and CDR2 YFSETQ. The CDR3 loop spans 15 amino acids.

CDR3 coding DNA: TGTGCCAGCAGCGTGGGGACTAGCGGGGGCACAGATACGCAGTATTTT. It is translated as CASSVGTSGGTDTQYF. The rearrangement uses TRBV5-8 and TRBJ2-3; TRBD2 aligns across 13 bases. The junction had 3 bases not matched to a gene; V was cut back by 4 bases and J by 1 base. The CDR3 contains 16 residues. From germline, CDR1 is SGHTS and CDR2 YDEGEE.

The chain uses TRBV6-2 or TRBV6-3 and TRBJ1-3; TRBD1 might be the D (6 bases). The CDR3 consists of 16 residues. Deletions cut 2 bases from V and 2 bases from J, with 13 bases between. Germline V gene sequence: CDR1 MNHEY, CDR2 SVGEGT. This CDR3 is CASSYRRGGTGNTIYF. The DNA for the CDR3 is TGTGCCAGCAGTTACCGCAGGGGCGGAACTGGAAACACCATATATTTT.

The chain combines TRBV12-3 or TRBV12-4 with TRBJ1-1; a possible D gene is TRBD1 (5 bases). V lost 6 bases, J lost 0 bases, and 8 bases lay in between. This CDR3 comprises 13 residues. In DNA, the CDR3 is TGTGCCAGCAGCCCGACAGTGAACACTGAAGCTTTCTTT. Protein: CASSPTVNTEAFF.

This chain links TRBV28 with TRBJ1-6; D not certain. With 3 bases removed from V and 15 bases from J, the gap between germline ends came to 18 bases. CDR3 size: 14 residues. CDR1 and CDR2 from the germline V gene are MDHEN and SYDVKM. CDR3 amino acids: CASSFETRNFVLHF. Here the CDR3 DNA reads TGTGCCAGCAGTTTCGAGACAAGGAATTTTGTCCTCCACTTT.

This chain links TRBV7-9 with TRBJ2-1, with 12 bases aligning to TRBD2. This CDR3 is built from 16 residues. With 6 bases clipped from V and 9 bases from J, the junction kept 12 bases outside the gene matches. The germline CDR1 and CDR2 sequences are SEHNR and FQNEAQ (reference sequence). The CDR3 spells CASSPTLTSGSSEQFF. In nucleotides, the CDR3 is TGTGCCAGCAGTCCCACCCTGACTAGCGGGAGTAGTGAGCAGTTCTTC.

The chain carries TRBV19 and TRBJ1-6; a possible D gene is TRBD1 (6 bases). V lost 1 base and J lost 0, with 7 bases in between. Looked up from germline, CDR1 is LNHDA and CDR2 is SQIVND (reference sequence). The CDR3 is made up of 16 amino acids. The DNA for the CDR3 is TGTGCCAGTAGTATAGGGGGGCGCTCCTATAATTCACCCCTCCACTTT. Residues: CASSIGGRSYNSPLHF.

CDR3 region: CASTDDRGLNGYTF. The CDR3 DNA is TGCGCCAGCACCGACGACAGGGGGCTAAATGGCTACACCTTC. The chain couples TRBV5-1 to TRBJ1-2; 10 bases agree with TRBD1. This CDR3 has 14 amino acids. Germline CDR1 and CDR2: SGHRS and YFSETQ. V lost 6 bases and J lost 6; bases outside the gene matches: 8.

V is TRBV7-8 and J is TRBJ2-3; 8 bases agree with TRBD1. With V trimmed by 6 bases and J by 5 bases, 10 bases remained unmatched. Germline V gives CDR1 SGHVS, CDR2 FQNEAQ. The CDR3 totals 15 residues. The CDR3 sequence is CASRRGQARGDTQYF. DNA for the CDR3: TGTGCCAGCAGGCGGGGACAGGCCCGAGGAGATACGCAGTATTTT.

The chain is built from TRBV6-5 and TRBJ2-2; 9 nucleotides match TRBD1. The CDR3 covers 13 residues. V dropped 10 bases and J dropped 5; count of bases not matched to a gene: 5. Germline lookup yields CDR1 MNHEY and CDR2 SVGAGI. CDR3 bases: TGTGCCACTGGACAGGGGATAACCGGGGAGCTGTTTTTT. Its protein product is CATGQGITGELFF.

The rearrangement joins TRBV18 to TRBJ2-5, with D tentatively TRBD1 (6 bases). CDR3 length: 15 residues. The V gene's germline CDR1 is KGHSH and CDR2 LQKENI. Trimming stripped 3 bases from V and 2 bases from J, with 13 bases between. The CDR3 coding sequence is TGTGCCAGCTCACCCAGGGACACCCTTCAAGAGACCCAGTACTTC. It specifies CASSPRDTLQETQYF.

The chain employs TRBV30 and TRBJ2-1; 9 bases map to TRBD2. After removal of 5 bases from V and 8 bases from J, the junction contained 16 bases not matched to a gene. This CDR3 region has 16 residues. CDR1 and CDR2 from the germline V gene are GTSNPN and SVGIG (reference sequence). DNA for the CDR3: TGTGCCTGGGCGAGGGGTGCGGGAGGGTTAGCGGATGAGCAGTTCTTC. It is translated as CAWARGAGGLADEQFF. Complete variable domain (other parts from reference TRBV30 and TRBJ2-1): SQTIHQWPATLVQPVGSPLSLECTVEGTSNPNLYWYRQAAGRGLQLLFYSVGIGQISSEVPQNLSASRPQDRQFILSSKKLLLSDSGFYLCAWARGAGGLADEQFFGPGTRLTVL.

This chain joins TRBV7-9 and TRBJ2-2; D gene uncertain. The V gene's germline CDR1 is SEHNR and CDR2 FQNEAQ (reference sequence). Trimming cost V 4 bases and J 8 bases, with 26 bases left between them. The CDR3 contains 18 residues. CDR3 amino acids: CASSSKLGFQRTVGELFF. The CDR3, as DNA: TGTGCCAGCAGCTCTAAGCTGGGTTTCCAACGAACAGTTGGGGAGCTGTTTTTT.

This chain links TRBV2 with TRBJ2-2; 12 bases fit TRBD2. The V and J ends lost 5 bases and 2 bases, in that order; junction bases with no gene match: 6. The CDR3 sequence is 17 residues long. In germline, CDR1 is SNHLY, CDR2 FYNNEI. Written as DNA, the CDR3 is TGTGCCAGCAGTATGGGACTAGCGGGTGGTAACACCGGGGAGCTGTTTTTT. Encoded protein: CASSMGLAGGNTGELFF.